The 21 T cell receptor beta chains below were found in one sample sequenced in a study of cytotoxic CD8 clonotypes in ibrutinib-treated CLL. TCRdb's copy holds only in-frame clones and misses some; the assay was immunoSEQ multiplex PCR. The sample gives about 50,000 clones, roughly three fifths of which show up once; around 30% is in the top ten. The material sequenced was PBMCs, taken after 24 months of ibrutinib treatment. Source of these receptors: a human donor with chronic lymphocytic leukemia.

The rearrangement uses TRBV10-3 and TRBJ1-2; 9 nucleotides agree with TRBD1. The CDR3 has 14 residues. The ends lost 6 bases at V and 3 bases at J; junction bases unmatched: 5. The germline gives CDR1 ENHRY, CDR2 SYGVKD. As DNA, the CDR3 is TGTGCCATCAGGGAGGGACAGGGAGACTATGGCTACACCTTC. Translating gives CAIREGQGDYGYTF.

This clone was recorded a few times. The chain couples TRBV10-3 to TRBJ1-1; D may be TRBD1 (5 bases). The CDR3 has 13 amino acids. Per the germline V gene, CDR1 is ENHRY and CDR2 is SYGVKD. Trimming took 9 bases from V and 3 from J, leaving 14 bases between them. The CDR3 region is CAIQTAGDTEAFF. For the CDR3, the DNA is TGTGCCATACAGACAGCCGGGGACACTGAAGCTTTCTTT.

This rearrangement joins TRBV6-5 to TRBJ1-2; D ambiguous. Germline V gene lookup returns CDR1 MNHEY and CDR2 SVGAGI. Trimming pared 8 bases from V and 0 bases from J, leaving 7 bases between. CDR3 length: 12 residues. The CDR3 protein is CASGPTNYGYTF. The CDR3 region has the DNA TGTGCCAGCGGTCCCACTAACTATGGCTACACCTTC.

The chain uses TRBV27 and TRBJ2-6; the D gene could be TRBD1 or TRBD2 (5 bases each). Per the germline V gene, CDR1 is MNHEY and CDR2 is SMNVEV (reference sequence). The V end was cut by 0 bases, the J end by 0 bases, with 18 bases between. This CDR3 comprises 20 residues. CDR3 DNA: TGTGCCAGCAGTTTATCGGGGAACTGGGACCCGACCTCTGGGGCCAACGTCCTGACTTTC. This gives the protein CASSLSGNWDPTSGANVLTF.

The chain has TRBV19 and TRBJ1-2; D unresolved. Trimming shortened V by 8 bases and J by 4 bases, and 8 bases separated the two germline ends. CDR3 length: 11 residues. CDR1 is LNHDA, CDR2 SQIVND, per germline (reference sequence). CDR3 in amino acids: CASLDPYGYTF. DNA of the CDR3: TGTGCCAGTCTGGACCCCTATGGCTACACCTTC.

The DNA for the CDR3 is TGTGCCAGCAGCTCTGTCAGGGGGAGCACTGAAGCTTTCTTT. The encoded protein is CASSSVRGSTEAFF. The rearrangement links TRBV11-2 to TRBJ1-1, with TRBD1 identical over 7 bases. V gave up 4 bases and J gave up 4 bases; unmatched junction bases: 6. Germline assignment: CDR1 SGHAT and CDR2 FQNNGV. This CDR3 comprises 14 residues. Drawing the rest from reference TRBV11-2 and TRBJ1-1, the complete variable domain is EAGVAQSPRYKIIEKRQSVAFWCNPISGHATLYWYQQILGQGPKLLIQFQNNGVVDDSQLPKDRFSAERLKGVDSTLKIQPAKLEDSAVYLCASSSVRGSTEAFFGQGTRLTVV.

The chain joins TRBV5-1 to TRBJ2-7; 9 positions agree with TRBD1. J was trimmed by 5 bases and V by 1 base; bases with no gene match: 10. The CDR3 loop spans 16 amino acids. From germline, CDR1 is SGHRS and CDR2 YFSETQ. CDR3 sequence: CASSLRPGQGSHEQYF. The CDR3 DNA reads TGCGCCAGCAGCTTGAGGCCGGGACAGGGTTCCCACGAGCAGTACTTC.

V and J are TRBV5-1 and TRBJ2-5, with TRBD1 identical over 7 bases. This CDR3 spans 14 amino acids. Germline CDR1 reads SGHRS; CDR2 reads YFSETQ. V shed 5 bases, J shed 1 base, and the junction held 5 bases outside the gene matches. The CDR3 here is CASRVGTAQETQYF. CDR3 DNA: TGCGCCAGCAGAGTTGGGACAGCCCAAGAGACCCAGTACTTC.

This clone was seen repeatedly, ten times or more. This chain joins TRBV27 and TRBJ2-2; D not certain. V lost 6 bases to trimming and J lost 7 bases, with 15 bases between them. From germline, CDR1 is MNHEY and CDR2 SMNVEV (reference sequence). CDR3 length: 14 residues. The CDR3 DNA follows: TGTGCCAGCAGCCCCCCGGGCTCCTACGGGGAGCTGTTTTTT. This codes for CASSPPGSYGELFF.

The chain is built from TRBV29-1 and TRBJ1-2, with unresolved D. The germline V and J ends were trimmed by 3 bases and 8 bases, with 7 bases remaining between them. Per germline, CDR1 SQVTM and CDR2 ANQGSEA. The CDR3 is 10 amino acids. The CDR3 spells CSVDAGGYTF. The CDR3 DNA follows: TGCAGCGTTGACGCAGGAGGCTACACCTTC.

For the CDR3, the DNA is TGTGCCAGCAGCTTAGCGACAGGGGGAGGGGAGACCCAGTACTTC. Encoded protein: CASSLATGGGETQYF. The gene calls are TRBV13 and TRBJ2-5, with 9 bases aligning to TRBD1. The germline CDR1 and CDR2 sequences are PRHDT and FYEKMQ (reference sequence). CDR3 length: 15 residues. The ends lost 1 base at V and 5 bases at J; junction bases unmatched: 5.

This clone was counted once. The chain carries TRBV5-4 and TRBJ2-7; 8 bases map to TRBD1. CDR3 length equals 15 residues. Trimming cost V 5 bases and J 2 bases; bases outside gene matches: 9. Germline V gene lookup returns CDR1 SGHNT and CDR2 YYREEE (reference sequence). CDR3 loop: CASSSRQGNPYEQYF. CDR3 bases: TGTGCCAGCAGTTCAAGACAGGGGAATCCCTACGAGCAGTACTTC.

V and J are TRBV10-1 and TRBJ1-5; 7 bases agree with TRBD1. Trimming took 5 bases from V and 7 from J; bases not matched to a gene: 8. The germline gives CDR1 WNHNN, CDR2 SYGVQD (reference sequence). The CDR3 consists of 14 residues. CDR3: CASSNQGVGQPQHF. CDR3 bases: TGCGCCAGCAGTAATCAGGGGGTTGGCCAGCCCCAGCATTTT.

J is TRBJ2-7 and V is TRBV14; D gene uncertain. Deletions cut 4 bases from V and 7 bases from J, with 17 bases between. CDR1 and CDR2 (germline): SGHDN, FVKESK. The CDR3 runs to 14 residues. For the CDR3, the DNA is TGTGCCAGCAGCCCTTTTGTTGGCAGGTCAGAGCAGTACTTC. It encodes CASSPFVGRSEQYF.

V and J are TRBV6-6 and TRBJ2-7; D uncertain. Between the trimmed V and J ends, which lost 4 bases and 0 bases, there was a span of 10 bases. CDR1 MNHNY and CDR2 SVGAGI come from the germline V gene (reference sequence). The CDR3 contains 14 residues. The CDR3 sequence: CASSLAALSYEQYF. CDR3 in DNA: TGTGCCAGCAGTTTAGCAGCACTCTCCTACGAGCAGTACTTC.

The chain is built from TRBV6-6 and TRBJ2-7, with D unresolved. CDR3 length equals 11 residues. V was clipped by 6 bases and J by 2 bases, with 5 bases between them. Germline CDR1 reads MNHNY; CDR2 reads SVGAGI (reference sequence). In DNA, the CDR3 is TGTGCCAGCAGAAGTCCCTACGAGCAGTACTTC. This codes for CASRSPYEQYF.

The J gene is TRBJ2-3, the V gene TRBV27; 7 nucleotides agree with TRBD1. This CDR3 has 14 amino acids. Germline trimming cut 0 bases from V and 11 bases from J; bases unmatched to any gene: 8. Germline values: CDR1 MNHEY, CDR2 SMNVEV (reference sequence). CDR3 DNA sequence: TGTGCCAGCAGTTTATCCCGAACCGGGACAGAGCAGTATTTT. It encodes CASSLSRTGTEQYF.

This sequence joins TRBV27 and TRBJ1-1; 8 bases map to TRBD1. The CDR3 is 14 amino acids. V lost 6 bases, J lost 4 bases, and 7 bases stayed unmatched. The germline V gene has CDR1 MNHEY and CDR2 SMNVEV (reference sequence). The CDR3 reads CASRRTGRGTEAFF. The CDR3 bases are TGTGCCAGCAGGCGGACAGGGCGGGGCACTGAAGCTTTCTTT.

The J gene is TRBJ2-3, the V gene TRBV27; 10 positions agree with TRBD2. The CDR3 is made up of 17 amino acids. Germline V gene sequence: CDR1 MNHEY, CDR2 SMNVEV (reference sequence). The trim removed 4 bases at V and 4 bases at J, leaving 11 bases unmatched. This CDR3 is CASSSDKAGGLSDTQYF. The CDR3 region has the DNA TGTGCCAGCAGTTCCGACAAAGCGGGGGGGCTTTCAGATACGCAGTATTTT.

The genes are TRBV4-1 and TRBJ1-3; D perhaps matches TRBD1 (5 bases). Germline V lookup: CDR1 MGHRA, CDR2 YSYEKL. The CDR3 is 16 residues long. The ends were cut back, 4 bases at V and 0 bases at J, with 13 bases in the middle. The CDR3 DNA is TGCGCCAGCAGCCCTCAGGGCGGAATCTCTGGAAACACCATATATTTT. The encoded protein is CASSPQGGISGNTIYF.

The J gene is TRBJ1-1, the V gene TRBV6-5, with 8 bases identical to TRBD1. This CDR3 contains 15 residues. Germline V gene sequence: CDR1 MNHEY, CDR2 SVGAGI. V lost 2 bases, J lost 1 base, and 3 bases stayed unmatched. This CDR3 reads CASSYQGASNTEAFF. CDR3 bases: TGTGCCAGCAGTTACCAGGGGGCGTCGAACACTGAAGCTTTCTTT.